These T cell receptor beta chains were read from a single sample in a study of blood T cell repertoires in COVID-19. Profiling relied on immunoSEQ multiplex PCR, and the TCRdb table lists in-frame clones only, not all of them. The table has 55,000 to 75,000 clones, around 82% seen once. The sequencing sample was made of peripheral blood. The receptors stem from a human donor in a cohort sampled during active COVID-19. Both conserved end residues are trimmed from each CDR3. The order of the fields is V gene, D gene, J gene, CDR3 protein. D genes are given only for firm matches.

>TRBV5-6|TRBD2|TRBJ2-3
ASSSPGGGSTDTQY
>TRBV11-2|TRBD2|TRBJ2-3
ASSLALLAEQY
>TRBV7-2|TRBD1|TRBJ2-5
ASSKNRGETQY
>TRBV3-1/TRBV3-2|.|TRBJ1-6
ASSQDRGLPLH
>TRBV2|.|TRBJ1-2
ASTEAGRGYT
>TRBV18|.|TRBJ1-5
ASSGGSNQPQH
>TRBV9|.|TRBJ2-2
ASSVGVSAKTGELF
>TRBV4-1|.|TRBJ1-5
ASSQGYNSLNQPQH
>TRBV5-1|.|TRBJ1-1
ASSLINPGELTEAF
>TRBV5-1|.|TRBJ2-1
ASSLNGGGNEQF
>TRBV5-4|TRBD2|TRBJ2-3
ASSRGGLSDTQY
>TRBV6-5|.|TRBJ1-1
ASRTGTPNTEAF
>TRBV5-6|.|TRBJ1-2
ASSPEAGGYYGYT
>TRBV6-6|TRBD1|TRBJ2-5
ASSYSGTGGRETQY
>TRBV10-3|TRBD1|TRBJ2-2
AIREPGQGLSGELF
>TRBV6-4|.|TRBJ2-3
ASRYREKVGPDTQY
>TRBV18|.|TRBJ2-7
ASSPHEGAREQY
>TRBV7-9|.|TRBJ1-3
ASSQGSSSGNTIY
>TRBV18|.|TRBJ2-3
ASSQRTGTSTDTQY
>TRBV29-1|.|TRBJ1-2
SVLGEGVGYT
>TRBV21-1|.|TRBJ1-4
ASCNRDSFNEKLF
>TRBV6-6|.|TRBJ1-1
ASSYSSGFGTEAF
>TRBV9|.|TRBJ2-7
ASSVEGAPNYEQY
>TRBV5-1|TRBD1|TRBJ1-2
ASSQGQGDGYT
>TRBV6-4|TRBD1|TRBJ1-5
ASHSVGTDSNQPQH
>TRBV18|.|TRBJ2-7
ASSPRTNQRASYEQY
>TRBV11-1|.|TRBJ2-1
ASSTTRVQF
>TRBV11-2|TRBD1|TRBJ2-7
ASSSSDRGDREQY
>TRBV19|.|TRBJ2-1
ASSIGAGNEQF
>TRBV6-1|.|TRBJ2-7
ASSEHSYEQY
>TRBV6-2/TRBV6-3|.|TRBJ2-1
ASSYFAGPNNEQF
>TRBV2|TRBD1|TRBJ2-7
ASSEAPGTGGGREQY
>TRBV10-3|.|TRBJ1-3
AISETGSSGNTIY
>TRBV19|TRBD1|TRBJ1-5
ASSIAGQINQPQH
>TRBV18|TRBD2|TRBJ2-7
ASSPGLAGEYEQY
>TRBV18|.|TRBJ2-1
ASSPLPGYNEQF
>TRBV7-9|TRBD2|TRBJ2-3
ASSSQLASGTDTQY
>TRBV5-1|TRBD1|TRBJ2-7
ASSLGGVGYEQY
>TRBV7-9|TRBD1|TRBJ1-3
ASSSGDRGRGNTIY
>TRBV3-1/TRBV3-2|TRBD2|TRBJ2-1
ASSLEEAGKAHYNEQF
>TRBV5-1|.|TRBJ1-4
ASSGGPATTNEKLF
>TRBV10-3|.|TRBJ1-6
AISGQDNSPLH
>TRBV20-1|.|TRBJ1-2
SALSYGYT